This entry features one T cell receptor (beta chain) sequence. Original methodology: The assay estimated nucleated cells by amplifying reference gene primers. Method: immunoSEQ multiplex PCR; TCRdb's copy keeps in-frame clones and lacks some. The D gene and trimming were derived from the DNA, and the V and J assignments and clone size from that table. Among some 460,000 clones listed, 87% were seen once. Clinical history as reported by participants underpinned cohort assignment. This sample was taken from a study of blood T cell repertoires in COVID-19. The specimen sequenced was PBMCs or T cells enriched from blood (not recorded which). This clonotype originated in a woman between 18 and 29 years old with acute COVID-19.

This CDR3 reads CASSLGTGQQDTQYF. Written as DNA, the CDR3 is TGTGCCAGCAGCTTGGGGACAGGGCAACAGGATACGCAGTATTTT. J is TRBJ2-3 and V is TRBV5-5; 8 nucleotides match TRBD1. This CDR3 has 15 amino acids. Germline V gene data show CDR1 as SGHKS and CDR2 as YYEKEE (reference sequence). The junction had 6 bases not matched to a gene; V was cut back by 0 bases and J by 6 bases.